This TCR delta chain is drawn from a study of gamma-delta T cells after stem cell transplantation. TCRdb reanalysed the RT-PCR reads with CATT. The table shows 650 to 950 delta-chain clones, with roughly 23% occurring only once. The V gene end was trimmed by 3 bases and the J gene end by 4 bases; junction bases not matched to a gene: 9. Germline V gene sequence: CDR1 GEAIGNYY, CDR2 EKD. CDR3 length equals 15 residues. The TCR originated in a human donor. It is not recorded whose cells these are; they may come from a transplant donor. The genes are TRDV2 and TRDJ1; TRDD3 aligns across 8 bases. The source material was gamma-delta T cells. CDR3 sequence: CACDLTGGRRDKLIF. CDR3 nucleotides: TGTGCCTGTGACTTAACTGGGGGTCGCCGCGATAAACTCATCTTT.